This TCR beta chain originates from a study of cytomegalovirus exposure and HLA in healthy donors. Sampled while nominally healthy, donors likely had unrecorded immune exposures. The PCR contained 60 Vbeta and 13 Jbeta primers. Sequencing was performed with immunoSEQ multiplex PCR; in TCRdb, only in-frame clones are kept and a portion is missing. The sample includes about 170,000 clones, roughly 80% of them seen just once. About this clone itself: Its antigen is undetermined.

Study-wide results and caveats: An Asian-associated ancestry cluster reportedly showed fewer N-insertions than the roughly 600-donor mean in a later analysis.

Germline-derived CDR1 and CDR2 are MNHEY and SVGAGI. The CDR3 totals 15 residues. The junction had 9 bases not matched to a gene; V was cut back by 6 bases and J by 2 bases. This chain joins TRBV6-5 and TRBJ1-2, with 7 bases aligning to TRBD1. The source material was PBMCs. This clonotype was sampled from a male donor in good health and CMV-seronegative. The DNA for the CDR3 is TGTGCCAGCAGCCCCGGGACAGCCTTAAACTATGGCTACACCTTC. Amino acids: CASSPGTALNYGYTF.